The source of this TCR beta chain is a study of cytotoxic CD8 clonotypes in ibrutinib-treated CLL. Study context: Patient counts were approximately 12 relapsed/refractory, around 15 treatment-naive and 17 to 18 IGHV unmutated. Study-level results: Public clonotypes were seen rarely and were contracted or stable on treatment. Clonality was elevated at ibrutinib response and had returned toward baseline at progression.

Cryopreserved PBMCs provided around 1.9 micrograms of genomic DNA for the TCR beta libraries. Germline lookup yields CDR1 LNHDA and CDR2 SQIVND (reference sequence). This CDR3 spans 12 amino acids. V was clipped by 4 bases and J by 6 bases, with 6 bases between them. Profiled with immunoSEQ multiplex PCR; TCRdb holds only in-frame clones, not every one. The repertoire holds about 68,000 clones, with around 68% as singletons. Concerning this clone: Its antigen is unknown.

The input for sequencing was PBMCs, taken after 12 months of ibrutinib treatment. The gene calls are TRBV19 and TRBJ2-2, with unresolved D. The sequence derives from a human donor with chronic lymphocytic leukemia. The CDR3, as DNA: TGTGCCAGTAGTACCAGCGCCGGGGAGCTGTTTTTT. This codes for CASSTSAGELFF.